Below, 20 T cell receptor beta chains from the same sample are listed, as sequenced in a study of blood T cell repertoires in COVID-19. Generated by immunoSEQ multiplex PCR, the TCRdb table keeps only in-frame clones and is missing some. The table shows 300,000 to 400,000 clones, with about 90% occurring only once. The sequenced material came from peripheral blood. The receptors shown here come from a woman between 25 and 40 years old with COVID-19, enrolled during active disease.

This sequence joins TRBV28 and TRBJ2-4; no reliable D call. This CDR3 comprises 16 residues. Germline-derived CDR1 and CDR2 are MDHEN and SYDVKM. Trimming stripped 3 bases from V and 0 bases from J, with 12 bases between. CDR3 in DNA: TGTGCCAGCAGTTTTAGACGGAGACTAGCCAAAAACATTCAGTACTTC. Amino acids: CASSFRRRLAKNIQYF.

This chain links TRBV19 with TRBJ2-7, with a possible D match to TRBD2 (5 bases). Germline V CDR1 and CDR2: LNHDA, SQIVND (reference sequence). This CDR3 contains 14 residues. The germline V and J ends were trimmed by 3 bases and 5 bases, with 14 bases remaining between them. CDR3 amino acids: CASSIPGWANEQYF. The CDR3 DNA is TGTGCCAGTAGTATCCCGGGGTGGGCAAACGAGCAGTACTTC. Filled out from reference TRBV19 and TRBJ2-7, the complete variable domain reads DGGITQSPKYLFRKEGQNVTLSCEQNLNHDAMYWYRQDPGQGLRLIYYSQIVNDFQKGDIAEGYSVSREKKESFPLTVTSAQKNPTAFYLCASSIPGWANEQYFGPGTRLTVT.

The chain uses TRBV11-2 and TRBJ2-7; the match to TRBD2 covers 10 bases. This CDR3 region has 14 residues. The J segment lost 3 bases and the V segment lost 4 bases, leaving 3 bases of the junction unmatched. Germline CDR1 reads SGHAT; CDR2 reads FQNNGV. In nucleotides, the CDR3 is TGTGCCAGCAGCTGGACTAGCGGCCGCTACGAGCAGTACTTC. It is translated as CASSWTSGRYEQYF.

On this clone: At the DNA level, this CDR3 is encoded by other sequences in the same sample as well. The genes are TRBV18 and TRBJ2-1, with TRBD2 matching over 13 bases. The CDR3 has 17 amino acids. Germline V gene sequence: CDR1 KGHSH, CDR2 LQKENI. The ends lost 1 base at V and 0 bases at J; junction bases unmatched: 0. CDR3 loop: CASSPRTSGSSYNEQFF. CDR3 nucleotide sequence: TGTGCCAGCTCACCACGGACTAGCGGGAGCTCCTACAATGAGCAGTTCTTC.

This chain connects TRBV11-1 to TRBJ2-1; D perhaps matches TRBD2 (6 bases). Trimming stripped 1 base from V and 5 bases from J, with 9 bases between. There are 14 residues in the CDR3. Germline assignment: CDR1 SGHAT and CDR2 FQDESV (reference sequence). The CDR3 region is CASSLGLANNEQFF. In nucleotides, the CDR3 is TGTGCCAGCAGCTTAGGCCTAGCGAACAATGAGCAGTTCTTC.

The rearrangement uses TRBV2 and TRBJ1-2; a weak D match, TRBD1 (6 bases). Germline V gives CDR1 SNHLY, CDR2 FYNNEI. V was pared by 7 bases and J by 4 bases, with 16 bases between. The CDR3 is 14 amino acids. Here the CDR3 DNA reads TGTGCCAGCAAATCCGAGGGGGGGTTCTATGGCTACACCTTC. This codes for CASKSEGGFYGYTF.

This chain joins TRBV30 and TRBJ2-7; D might be TRBD1 (6 bases). CDR1 is GTSNPN, CDR2 SVGIG, per germline (reference sequence). The CDR3 totals 14 residues. Trimming took off 4 bases at V and 2 bases at J, with 15 bases between the two ends. CDR3 amino acids: CAWNSGVVPYEQYF. The CDR3 region has the DNA TGTGCCTGGAACTCAGGGGTCGTACCCTACGAGCAGTACTTC.

This rearrangement joins TRBV19 to TRBJ1-1; D call uncertain. The CDR3 is made up of 15 amino acids. Germline-derived CDR1 and CDR2 are LNHDA and SQIVND (reference sequence). Trimming stripped 3 bases from V and 0 bases from J, with 11 bases between. CDR3 loop: CASSMAGNLNTEAFF. The CDR3 DNA sequence: TGTGCCAGTAGTATGGCAGGTAACTTGAACACTGAAGCTTTCTTT.

The chain uses TRBV2 and TRBJ2-3; D is uncertain. CDR1 and CDR2 (germline): SNHLY, FYNNEI. CDR3 length: 13 amino acids. Trimming took 4 bases from V and 2 from J, leaving 7 bases between them. The CDR3 DNA reads as TGTGCCAGCAGTGTTGGGCACACAGATACGCAGTATTTT. The encoded protein is CASSVGHTDTQYF.

V is TRBV6-5 and J is TRBJ2-6; D gene uncertain. In germline, CDR1 is MNHEY, CDR2 SVGAGI. V was shortened by 7 bases and J by 0 bases, with 4 bases between the two germline ends. This CDR3 spans 13 amino acids. The CDR3 DNA is TGTGCCAGCACCTCCTCTGGGGCCAACGTCCTGACTTTC. This gives the protein CASTSSGANVLTF.

A single count supports this clone. The chain is built from TRBV28 and TRBJ1-1; D may be TRBD1 (6 bases). The germline V gene encodes CDR1 MDHEN and CDR2 SYDVKM. The V end lost 6 bases, the J end lost 7 bases, and 12 bases lay between the germline ends. The length of the CDR3 is 12 residues. CDR3 residues: CASSLGTIEAFF. The CDR3 DNA follows: TGTGCCAGCAGCCTTGGGACAATTGAAGCTTTCTTT.

This chain links TRBV5-6 with TRBJ1-1, with D maybe TRBD1 (5 bases). Germline V lookup: CDR1 SGHDT, CDR2 YYEEEE. This CDR3 is built from 12 residues. With 0 bases removed from V and 7 bases from J, the gap between germline ends came to 7 bases. The CDR3 DNA is TGTGCCAGCAGCTTGGGGGACTATGAAGCTTTCTTT. Its protein is CASSLGDYEAFF.

CDR3 sequence reads: CASSLTTTASGANVLTF. In DNA, the CDR3 is TGTGCCAGCAGCTTGACAACAACAGCCTCTGGGGCCAACGTCCTGACTTTC. This sequence joins TRBV5-5 and TRBJ2-6, with D uncertain. V was cut by 1 base and J by 0 bases, with 11 bases left in between. The CDR3 runs to 17 residues. CDR1 is SGHKS and CDR2 is YYEKEE in the germline V gene (reference sequence).

The chain is built from TRBV5-6 and TRBJ2-7, with D possibly matching TRBD1 (5 bases). The CDR3 spans 13 residues. In germline, CDR1 is SGHDT, CDR2 YYEEEE. The V end lost 1 base, the J end lost 2 bases, and 7 bases lay between the germline ends. The CDR3 sequence is CASSLMGPYEQYF. DNA for the CDR3: TGTGCCAGCAGCTTGATGGGGCCCTACGAGCAGTACTTC.

The chain joins TRBV30 to TRBJ1-2; 8 positions agree with TRBD1. Germline V gene lookup returns CDR1 GTSNPN and CDR2 SVGIG (reference sequence). Trimming cost V 3 bases and J 0 bases; bases outside gene matches: 0. The CDR3 runs 13 residues. The DNA for the CDR3 is TGTGCCTGGAGACAGGGGGCTAACTATGGCTACACCTTC. It is translated as CAWRQGANYGYTF.

The chain has TRBV11-2 and TRBJ2-1; 10 positions match TRBD1. Germline CDR1 SGHAT, CDR2 FQNNGV. The V segment lost 5 bases and the J segment 2 bases; nucleotides outside the gene matches: 3. This CDR3 has 15 amino acids. The CDR3 spells CASSGTGVPYNEQFF. CDR3 coding DNA: TGTGCCAGCAGCGGGACAGGGGTTCCCTACAATGAGCAGTTCTTC.

V is TRBV6-2 or TRBV6-3 and J is TRBJ1-6; no firm D call. V lost 6 bases, J lost 7 bases, and 16 bases lay in between. The CDR3 length is 15 residues. Germline loops: CDR1 MNHEY, CDR2 SVGEGT. CDR3 nucleotides: TGTGCCAGCAGCCGCGGACTACCTCTGAATTCACCCCTCCACTTT. This codes for CASSRGLPLNSPLHF.

CDR3 coding DNA: TGTGCCATCAGCAGAGCGGGAGGCTCGGTACCCTACGAGCAGTACTTC. It codes for CAISRAGGSVPYEQYF. V usage is TRBV10-3 and J usage is TRBJ2-7; the match to TRBD2 covers 9 bases. This CDR3 contains 16 residues. With V trimmed by 6 bases and J by 2 bases, 11 bases remained unmatched. Per germline, CDR1 ENHRY and CDR2 SYGVKD.

The chain employs TRBV5-6 and TRBJ1-5, with D uncertain. The ends were cut back, 0 bases at V and 3 bases at J, with 7 bases in the middle. Per germline, CDR1 SGHDT and CDR2 YYEEEE. The CDR3 has 14 amino acids. In DNA form, the CDR3 reads TGTGCCAGCAGCTTGGGGCCGAACAATCAGCCCCAGCATTTT. It translates to CASSLGPNNQPQHF.

CDR3 bases: TGCGCCAGCAGCTTCGGACAGGGACTTTACTACGAGCAGTACTTC. Translated, it gives CASSFGQGLYYEQYF. The V gene is TRBV5-1, the J gene TRBJ2-7, with TRBD1 matching 8 bases. After removal of 2 bases from V and 3 bases from J, the junction contained 7 bases not matched to a gene. The CDR3 consists of 15 residues. The germline V gene has CDR1 SGHRS and CDR2 YFSETQ.